This T cell receptor (beta chain) appears in the sequencing data of a study of blood T cell repertoires in COVID-19. CDR3 length: 13 residues. Germline assignment: CDR1 SQVTM and CDR2 ANQGSEA. The V gene lost 7 bases and the J gene lost 4 bases, with 14 bases spanning the gap. TCRdb's table, derived via immunoSEQ multiplex PCR, lists solely in-frame clones and lacks some. The top ten clones hold about 2.2% of a sample with about 270,000 clones, 80% to 90% of them seen once. This chain uses TRBV29-1 with TRBJ1-5; D unresolved. The clonotype originates from a young woman who had recovered from COVID-19. The material sequenced was PBMCs or T cells enriched from blood (not recorded which). The CDR3 DNA follows: TGCAGCGCTAGCCGGGAACCAAATCAGCCCCAGCATTTT. It yields the protein CSASREPNQPQHF.